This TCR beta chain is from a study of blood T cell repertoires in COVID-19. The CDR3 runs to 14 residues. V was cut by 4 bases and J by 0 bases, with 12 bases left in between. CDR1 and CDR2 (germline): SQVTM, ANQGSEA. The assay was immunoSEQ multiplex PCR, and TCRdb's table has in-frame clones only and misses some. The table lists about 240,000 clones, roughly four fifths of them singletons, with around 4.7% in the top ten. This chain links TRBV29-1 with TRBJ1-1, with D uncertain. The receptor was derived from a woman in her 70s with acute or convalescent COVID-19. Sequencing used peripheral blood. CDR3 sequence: CSVVSWSMNTEAFF. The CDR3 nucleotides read TGCAGCGTTGTATCTTGGAGTATGAACACTGAAGCTTTCTTT.